These 21 T cell receptor beta chains were sequenced from one sample in a study of graft-versus-host responses after intestinal transplantation. Some clones are missing from TCRdb's copy, which holds only in-frame ones; the method was immunoSEQ multiplex PCR. Here the sample spans around 100,000 clones, approximately 94% being singletons. The antigens of these receptors remain unknown. The sequences come from unstimulated CD8+ T cells sorted from spleen or lymph node cells, collected before intestinal transplant. The receptors come from a human donor who received an intestinal transplant.

The chain has TRBV29-1 and TRBJ2-5; no clear D gene. Germline lookup yields CDR1 SQVTM and CDR2 ANQGSEA. The CDR3 is 11 amino acids. Deletions cut 7 bases from V and 11 bases from J, with 17 bases between. The CDR3 sequence is CSAKSGTGQYF. Written as DNA, the CDR3 is TGCAGCGCTAAATCGGGCACCGGGCAGTACTTC.

A single count supports this clone. The chain links TRBV11-2 to TRBJ1-3; perhaps TRBD1 as D (5 bases). The length of the CDR3 is 16 residues. Germline values: CDR1 SGHAT, CDR2 FQNNGV. V lost 6 bases, J lost 0 bases, and 15 bases lay in between. Written as DNA, the CDR3 is TGTGCCAGCAGTTCCCCCGACAGCAGCTCTGGAAACACCATATATTTT. It yields the protein CASSSPDSSSGNTIYF.

J is TRBJ1-1 and V is TRBV4-1; no clear D. V lost 5 bases and J 10 bases, leaving 8 bases between the germline ends. Germline V gene data show CDR1 as MGHRA and CDR2 as YSYEKL. CDR3 length equals 10 residues. The CDR3 DNA reads as TGCGCCAGCAGCTCAAATCGAGCTTTCTTT. It yields the protein CASSSNRAFF.

This sequence joins TRBV13 and TRBJ1-1; D call uncertain. V lost 2 bases to trimming and J lost 0 bases, with 4 bases between them. The CDR3 runs to 13 residues. The germline gives CDR1 PRHDT, CDR2 FYEKMQ (reference sequence). CDR3 protein: CASSLYVNTEAFF. The CDR3 DNA follows: TGTGCCAGCAGCTTATATGTGAACACTGAAGCTTTCTTT.

This clone was seen a single time. The genes are TRBV6-5 and TRBJ2-1; a weak D match, TRBD1 (6 bases). Trimming took off 5 bases at V and 4 bases at J, with 12 bases between the two ends. This CDR3 comprises 14 residues. From germline, CDR1 is MNHEY and CDR2 SVGAGI. CDR3 region: CASSQQGFYNEQFF. CDR3 in DNA: TGTGCCAGCAGTCAACAGGGTTTTTACAATGAGCAGTTCTTC.

This chain links TRBV7-8 with TRBJ1-5; the D gene is possibly TRBD1 (6 bases). Trimming cost V 5 bases and J 5 bases, with 13 bases left between them. Germline V gene lookup returns CDR1 SGHVS and CDR2 FQNEAQ. The CDR3 covers 14 residues. The CDR3, as DNA: TGTGCCAGCAGCCCATCCGGGGGCGATCAGCCCCAGCATTTT. Protein sequence: CASSPSGGDQPQHF.

The rearrangement links TRBV5-6 to TRBJ2-3; no reliable D call. Germline values: CDR1 SGHDT, CDR2 YYEEEE. V was shortened by 0 bases and J by 1 base, with 6 bases between the two germline ends. The CDR3 consists of 14 residues. CDR3 sequence reads: CASSLEWGTDTQYF. CDR3 nucleotides: TGTGCCAGCAGCTTGGAATGGGGCACAGATACGCAGTATTTT.

The rearrangement uses TRBV29-1 and TRBJ2-1, with D hard to call. Per germline, CDR1 SQVTM and CDR2 ANQGSEA. This CDR3 is built from 11 residues. Trimming stripped 4 bases from V and 6 bases from J, with 7 bases between. The CDR3 loop is CSVGGINEQFF. In DNA, the CDR3 is TGCAGCGTTGGAGGAATCAATGAGCAGTTCTTC.

The chain employs TRBV5-1 and TRBJ1-2; D ambiguous. The CDR3 length is 13 residues. Germline V gene lookup returns CDR1 SGHRS and CDR2 YFSETQ. The V gene lost 0 bases and the J gene lost 4 bases, with 7 bases spanning the gap. The CDR3 is CASSLGTGYGYTF. The CDR3 DNA reads TGCGCCAGCAGCTTGGGGACCGGCTATGGCTACACCTTC.

This rearrangement joins TRBV5-4 to TRBJ2-3; no definite D call. Per the germline V gene, CDR1 is SGHNT and CDR2 is YYREEE (reference sequence). Trimming stripped 10 bases from V and 0 bases from J, with 18 bases between. The CDR3 sequence is 15 residues long. This chain's CDR3 is CAYAMRSASTDTQYF. Written as DNA, the CDR3 is TGTGCCTACGCGATGAGGTCCGCTAGCACAGATACGCAGTATTTT.

This chain uses TRBV5-6 with TRBJ2-3, with TRBD2 identical over 11 bases. Looked up from germline, CDR1 is SGHDT and CDR2 is YYEEEE. CDR3 length: 18 amino acids. The trim removed 2 bases at V and 1 base at J, leaving 9 bases unmatched. CDR3 loop: CASSLWASGGFRTDTQYF. The CDR3 region has the DNA TGTGCCAGCAGCTTATGGGCTAGCGGGGGGTTTCGCACAGATACGCAGTATTTT.

V is TRBV7-8 and J is TRBJ2-7, with 8 bases matching TRBD1. Germline V gene sequence: CDR1 SGHVS, CDR2 FQNEAQ. Trimming took 5 bases from V and 3 from J; bases not matched to a gene: 15. This CDR3 is 17 amino acids long. The CDR3 sequence is CASSAQPDRAISYEQYF. DNA for the CDR3: TGTGCCAGCAGCGCCCAACCGGACAGGGCAATCAGCTACGAGCAGTACTTC.

The chain joins TRBV19 to TRBJ2-3, with TRBD1 as a possible D gene (6 bases). There are 14 residues in the CDR3. The V gene's germline CDR1 is LNHDA and CDR2 SQIVND (reference sequence). With 5 bases removed from V and 2 bases from J, the gap between germline ends came to 11 bases. The DNA of the CDR3 is TGTGCCAGTAGTCCTACAGGGTCCACAGATACGCAGTATTTT. Protein product: CASSPTGSTDTQYF.

The chain employs TRBV14 and TRBJ2-1; TRBD1 matches 9 bases. Germline-derived CDR1 and CDR2 are SGHDN and FVKESK. This CDR3 has 16 residues. V lost 3 bases to trimming and J lost 5 bases; unmatched junction nucleotides: 8. In DNA form, the CDR3 reads TGTGCCAGCAGCCATTCGGACAGGGGAGGAGACAATGAGCAGTTCTTC. This gives the protein CASSHSDRGGDNEQFF.

The rearrangement uses TRBV4-2 and TRBJ1-3; D might be TRBD1 (5 bases). The V gene's germline CDR1 is LGHNA and CDR2 YNFKEQ. CDR3 length equals 11 residues. V was trimmed by 4 bases and J by 8 bases, leaving 6 bases between them. CDR3 sequence: CASSLGDTIYF. The DNA for the CDR3 is TGTGCCAGCAGCCTAGGGGACACCATATATTTT.

V and J are TRBV7-9 and TRBJ2-7, with D possibly being TRBD1 (5 bases). Germline CDR1 and CDR2: SEHNR and FQNEAQ (reference sequence). This CDR3 comprises 13 residues. The ends were cut back, 9 bases at V and 1 base at J, with 13 bases in the middle. The CDR3 loop is CASGTTASYEQYF. DNA of the CDR3: TGTGCCAGTGGAACGACAGCGTCCTACGAGCAGTACTTC.

The J gene is TRBJ2-7, the V gene TRBV19; D might be TRBD2 (6 bases). The CDR3 contains 13 residues. V lost 6 bases, J lost 1 base, and 10 bases lay in between. Germline V gene data show CDR1 as LNHDA and CDR2 as SQIVND (reference sequence). The CDR3 DNA is TGTGCCAGTAGCCCCGGGGGATCCTACGAGCAGTACTTC. It yields the protein CASSPGGSYEQYF.

The chain links TRBV7-6 to TRBJ1-1; a weak D match, TRBD1 (5 bases). Trimming stripped 2 bases from V and 8 bases from J, with 15 bases between. The CDR3 is 14 amino acids. The germline CDR1 and CDR2 sequences are SGHVS and FNYEAQ. The CDR3: CASSLSGGGAEAFF. CDR3 DNA: TGTGCCAGCAGCTTATCTGGGGGAGGGGCAGAAGCTTTCTTT.

This clone was counted a few times. This chain joins TRBV30 and TRBJ2-7; the D gene is possibly TRBD1 (6 bases). Germline-derived CDR1 and CDR2 are GTSNPN and SVGIG (reference sequence). The ends were cut back, 6 bases at V and 2 bases at J, with 17 bases in the middle. The CDR3 runs to 14 residues. The CDR3 here is CACNRVWGTYEQYF. The CDR3 DNA reads as TGTGCCTGTAACAGGGTCTGGGGGACCTACGAGCAGTACTTC. Drawing the rest from reference TRBV30 and TRBJ2-7, the complete variable domain is SQTIHQWPATLVQPVGSPLSLECTVEGTSNPNLYWYRQAAGRGLQLLFYSVGIGQISSEVPQNLSASRPQDRQFILSSKKLLLSDSGFYLCACNRVWGTYEQYFGPGTRLTVT.

The rearrangement links TRBV27 to TRBJ2-1, with D uncertain. V shed 8 bases and J shed 5 bases, with 7 bases lying between them. Germline CDR1 and CDR2: MNHEY and SMNVEV (reference sequence). There are 11 residues in the CDR3. CDR3 residues: CASGMNNEQFF. CDR3 in DNA: TGTGCCAGCGGGATGAACAATGAGCAGTTCTTC.

This clone was picked up one time. The genes are TRBV2 and TRBJ2-1; D not resolved. V lost 7 bases and J 0 bases, leaving 7 bases between the germline ends. Looked up from germline, CDR1 is SNHLY and CDR2 is FYNNEI. This CDR3 has 13 amino acids. CDR3 region: CASKGGSYNEQFF. The DNA of the CDR3 is TGTGCCAGCAAAGGCGGCTCCTACAATGAGCAGTTCTTC.